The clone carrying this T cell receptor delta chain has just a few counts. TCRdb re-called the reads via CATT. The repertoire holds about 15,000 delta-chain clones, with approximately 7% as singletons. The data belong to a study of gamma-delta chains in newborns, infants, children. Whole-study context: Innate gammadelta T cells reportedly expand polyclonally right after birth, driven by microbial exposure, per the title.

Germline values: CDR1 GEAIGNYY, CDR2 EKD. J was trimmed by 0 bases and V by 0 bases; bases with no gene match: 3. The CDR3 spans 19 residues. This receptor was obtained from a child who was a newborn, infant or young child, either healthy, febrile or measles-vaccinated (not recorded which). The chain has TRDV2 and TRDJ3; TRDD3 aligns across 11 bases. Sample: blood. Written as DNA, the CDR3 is TGTGCCTGTGACACCTGGGGGATACGCAACTCCTGGGACACCCGACAGATGTTTTTC. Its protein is CACDTWGIRNSWDTRQMFF.